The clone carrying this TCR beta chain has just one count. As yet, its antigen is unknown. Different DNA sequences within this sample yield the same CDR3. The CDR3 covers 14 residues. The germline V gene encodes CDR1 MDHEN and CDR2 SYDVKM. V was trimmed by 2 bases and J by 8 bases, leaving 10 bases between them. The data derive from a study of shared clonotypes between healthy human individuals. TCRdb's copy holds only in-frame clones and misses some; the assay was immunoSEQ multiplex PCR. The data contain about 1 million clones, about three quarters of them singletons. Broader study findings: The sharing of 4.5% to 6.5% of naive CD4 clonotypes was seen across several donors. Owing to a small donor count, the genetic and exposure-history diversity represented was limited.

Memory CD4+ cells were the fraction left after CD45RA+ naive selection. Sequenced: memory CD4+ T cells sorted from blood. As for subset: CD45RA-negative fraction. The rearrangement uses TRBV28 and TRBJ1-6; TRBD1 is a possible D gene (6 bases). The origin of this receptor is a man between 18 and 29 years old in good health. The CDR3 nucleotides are TGTGCCAGCAGTTTAAGGACAGCGTATTCACCCCTCCACTTT. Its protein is CASSLRTAYSPLHF.